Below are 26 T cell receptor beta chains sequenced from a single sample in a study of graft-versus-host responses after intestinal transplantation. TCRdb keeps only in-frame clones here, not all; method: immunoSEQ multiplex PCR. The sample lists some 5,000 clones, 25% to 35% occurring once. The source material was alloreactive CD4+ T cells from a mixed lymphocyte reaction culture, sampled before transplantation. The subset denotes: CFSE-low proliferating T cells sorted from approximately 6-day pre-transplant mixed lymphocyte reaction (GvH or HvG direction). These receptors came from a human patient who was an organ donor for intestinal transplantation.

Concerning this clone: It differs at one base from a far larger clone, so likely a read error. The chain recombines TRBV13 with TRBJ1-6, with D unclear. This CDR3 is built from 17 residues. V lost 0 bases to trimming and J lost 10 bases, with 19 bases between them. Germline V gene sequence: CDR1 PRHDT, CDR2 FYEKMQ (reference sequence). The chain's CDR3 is CASSLGHSVSLQSPLHF. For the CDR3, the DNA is TGTGCCAGCAGCTTAGGCCATTCCGTGAGCCTTCAATCACCCCTCCACTTT.

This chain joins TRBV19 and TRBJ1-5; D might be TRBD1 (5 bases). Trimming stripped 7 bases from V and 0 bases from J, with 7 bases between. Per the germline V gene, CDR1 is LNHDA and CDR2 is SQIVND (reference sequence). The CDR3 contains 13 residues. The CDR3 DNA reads TGTGCCAGTATTGGACATAGCAATCAGCCCCAGCATTTT. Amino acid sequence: CASIGHSNQPQHF.

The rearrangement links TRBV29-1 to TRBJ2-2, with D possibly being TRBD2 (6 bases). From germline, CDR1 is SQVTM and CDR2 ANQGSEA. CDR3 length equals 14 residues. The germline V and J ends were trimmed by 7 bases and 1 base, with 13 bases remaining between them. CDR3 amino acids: CSGRGWGNTGELFF. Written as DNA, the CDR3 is TGCAGCGGCCGGGGGTGGGGGAACACCGGGGAGCTGTTTTTT.

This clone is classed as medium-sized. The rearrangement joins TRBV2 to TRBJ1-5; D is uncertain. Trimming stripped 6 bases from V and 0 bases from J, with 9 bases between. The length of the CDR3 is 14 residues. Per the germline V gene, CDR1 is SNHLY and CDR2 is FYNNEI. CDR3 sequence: CASRMDRSNQPQHF. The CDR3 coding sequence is TGTGCCAGCAGAATGGACCGTAGCAATCAGCCCCAGCATTTT. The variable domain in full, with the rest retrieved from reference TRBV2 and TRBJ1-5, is EPEVTQTPSHQVTQMGQEVILRCVPISNHLYFYWYRQILGQKVEFLVSFYNNEISEKSEIFDDQFSVERPDGSNFTLKIRSTKLEDSAMYFCASRMDRSNQPQHFGDGTRLSIL.

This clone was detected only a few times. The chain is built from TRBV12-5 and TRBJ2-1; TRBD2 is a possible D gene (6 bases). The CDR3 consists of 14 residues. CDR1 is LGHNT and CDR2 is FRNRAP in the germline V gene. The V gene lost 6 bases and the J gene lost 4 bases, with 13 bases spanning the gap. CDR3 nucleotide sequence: TGTGCTAGTGGCCCCGGGACTGGGTACAATGAGCAGTTCTTC. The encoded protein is CASGPGTGYNEQFF.

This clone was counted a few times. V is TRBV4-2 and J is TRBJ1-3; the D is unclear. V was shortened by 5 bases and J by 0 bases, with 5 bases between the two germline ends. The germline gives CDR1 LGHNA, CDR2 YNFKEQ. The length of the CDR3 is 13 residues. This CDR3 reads CASSTNSGNTIYF. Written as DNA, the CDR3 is TGTGCCAGCAGCACAAACTCTGGAAACACCATATATTTT.

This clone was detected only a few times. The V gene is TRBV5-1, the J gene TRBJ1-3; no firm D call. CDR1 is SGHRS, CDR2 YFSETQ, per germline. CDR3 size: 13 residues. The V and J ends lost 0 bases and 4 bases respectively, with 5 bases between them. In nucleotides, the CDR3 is TGCGCCAGCAGCTTGGTAGGGGGAAACACCATATATTTT. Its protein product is CASSLVGGNTIYF.

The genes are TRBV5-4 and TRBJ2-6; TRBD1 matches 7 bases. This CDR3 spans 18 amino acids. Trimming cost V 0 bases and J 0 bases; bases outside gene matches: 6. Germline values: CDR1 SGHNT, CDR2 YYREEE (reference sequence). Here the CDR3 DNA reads TGTGCCAGCAGCTTGGACAGGGGCTTCCTCTCTGGGGCCAACGTCCTGACTTTC. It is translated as CASSLDRGFLSGANVLTF.

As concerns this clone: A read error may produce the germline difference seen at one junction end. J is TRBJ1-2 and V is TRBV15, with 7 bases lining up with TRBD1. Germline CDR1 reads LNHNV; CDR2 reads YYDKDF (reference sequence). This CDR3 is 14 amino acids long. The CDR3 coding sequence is TGTGCCACCGGCAGAGACAGACAGGGCTATGGCTACACCTTC. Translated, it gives CATGRDRQGYGYTF.

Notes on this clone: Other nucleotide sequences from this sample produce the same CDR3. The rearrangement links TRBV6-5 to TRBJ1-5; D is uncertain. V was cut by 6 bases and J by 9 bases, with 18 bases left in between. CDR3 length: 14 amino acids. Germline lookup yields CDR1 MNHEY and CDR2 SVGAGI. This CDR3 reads CASRPDGPLGPQHF. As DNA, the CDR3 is TGTGCCAGCAGGCCGGACGGCCCCTTGGGGCCCCAGCATTTT.

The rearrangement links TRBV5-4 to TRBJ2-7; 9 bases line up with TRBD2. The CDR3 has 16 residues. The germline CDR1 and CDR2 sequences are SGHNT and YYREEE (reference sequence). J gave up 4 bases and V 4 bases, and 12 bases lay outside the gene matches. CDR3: CASSVGASGAPYEQYF. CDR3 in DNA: TGTGCCAGCAGCGTGGGGGCTAGCGGGGCCCCATACGAGCAGTACTTC.

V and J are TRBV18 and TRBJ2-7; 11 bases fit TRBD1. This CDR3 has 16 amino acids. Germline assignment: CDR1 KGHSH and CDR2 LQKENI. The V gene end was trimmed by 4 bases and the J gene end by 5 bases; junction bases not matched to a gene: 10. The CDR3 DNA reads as TGTGCCAGCTCACGATCCGGGGACAGGGGGTTGAACGAGCAGTACTTC. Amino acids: CASSRSGDRGLNEQYF.

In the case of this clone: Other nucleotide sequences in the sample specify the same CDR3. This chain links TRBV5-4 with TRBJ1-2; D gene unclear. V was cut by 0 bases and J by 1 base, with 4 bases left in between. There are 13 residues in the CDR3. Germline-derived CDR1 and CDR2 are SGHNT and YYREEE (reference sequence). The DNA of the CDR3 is TGTGCCAGCAGCTTGGGGCATAACTATGGCTACACCTTC. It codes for CASSLGHNYGYTF.

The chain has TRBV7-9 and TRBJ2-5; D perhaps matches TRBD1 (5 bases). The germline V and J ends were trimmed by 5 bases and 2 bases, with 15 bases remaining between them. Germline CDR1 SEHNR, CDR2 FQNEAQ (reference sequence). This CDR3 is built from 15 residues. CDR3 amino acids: CASSPRQREQETQYF. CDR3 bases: TGTGCCAGCAGCCCGAGACAGAGAGAACAAGAGACCCAGTACTTC.

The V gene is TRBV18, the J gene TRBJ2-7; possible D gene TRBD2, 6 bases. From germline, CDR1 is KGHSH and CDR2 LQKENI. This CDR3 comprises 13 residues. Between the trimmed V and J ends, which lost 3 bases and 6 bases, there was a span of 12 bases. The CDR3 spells CASSPSTRTEQYF. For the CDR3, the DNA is TGTGCCAGCTCACCCTCGACTAGGACCGAGCAGTACTTC.

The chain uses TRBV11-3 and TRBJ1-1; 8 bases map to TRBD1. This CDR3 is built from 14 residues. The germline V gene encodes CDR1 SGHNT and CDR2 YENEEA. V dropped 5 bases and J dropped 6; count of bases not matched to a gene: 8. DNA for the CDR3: TGTGCCAGCAGCCAAAGACAGGGGCGGGCTGAAGCTTTCTTT. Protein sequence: CASSQRQGRAEAFF.

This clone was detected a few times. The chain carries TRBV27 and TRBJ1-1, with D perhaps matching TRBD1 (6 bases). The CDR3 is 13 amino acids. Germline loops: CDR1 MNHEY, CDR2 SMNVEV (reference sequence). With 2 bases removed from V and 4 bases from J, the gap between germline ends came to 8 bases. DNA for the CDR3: TGTGCCAGCAGTTTAGGAGGGGGCACTGAAGCTTTCTTT. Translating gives CASSLGGGTEAFF.

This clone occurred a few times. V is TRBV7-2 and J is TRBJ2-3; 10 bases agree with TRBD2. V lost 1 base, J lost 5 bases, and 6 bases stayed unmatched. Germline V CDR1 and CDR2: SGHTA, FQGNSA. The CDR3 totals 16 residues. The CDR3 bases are TGTGCCAGCAGCTTAGACGAGCGGGAGGGGGTAGATACGCAGTATTTT. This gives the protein CASSLDEREGVDTQYF. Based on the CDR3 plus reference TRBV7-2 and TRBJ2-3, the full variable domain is GAGVSQSPSNKVTEKGKDVELRCDPISGHTALYWYRQSLGQGLEFLIYFQGNSAPDKSGLPSDRFSAERTGGSVSTLTIQRTQQEDSAVYLCASSLDEREGVDTQYFGPGTRLTVL.

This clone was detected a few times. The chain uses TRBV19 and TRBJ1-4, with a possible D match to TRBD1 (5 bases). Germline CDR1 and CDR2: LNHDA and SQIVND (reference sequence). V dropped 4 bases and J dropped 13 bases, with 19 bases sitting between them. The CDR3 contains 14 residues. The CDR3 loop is CASSSMAGPRRLFF. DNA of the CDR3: TGTGCCAGTAGTAGTATGGCAGGGCCACGGAGACTGTTTTTT.

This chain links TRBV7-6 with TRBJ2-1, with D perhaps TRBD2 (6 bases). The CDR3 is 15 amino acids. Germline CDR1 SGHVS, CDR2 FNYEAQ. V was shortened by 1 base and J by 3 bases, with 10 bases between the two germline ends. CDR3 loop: CASSLEGLIYNEQFF. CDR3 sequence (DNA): TGTGCCAGCAGCTTAGAGGGACTTATCTACAATGAGCAGTTCTTC.

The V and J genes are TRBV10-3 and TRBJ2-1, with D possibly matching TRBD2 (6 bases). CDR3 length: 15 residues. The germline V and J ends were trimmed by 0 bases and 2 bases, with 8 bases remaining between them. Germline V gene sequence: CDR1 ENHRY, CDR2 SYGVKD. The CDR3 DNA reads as TGTGCCATCAGTGAGTCTGGCGGGACCTACAATGAGCAGTTCTTC. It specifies CAISESGGTYNEQFF.

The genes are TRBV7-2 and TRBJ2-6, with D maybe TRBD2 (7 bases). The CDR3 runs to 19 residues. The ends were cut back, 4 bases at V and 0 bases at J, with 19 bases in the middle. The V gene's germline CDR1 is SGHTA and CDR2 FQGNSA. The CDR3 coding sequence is TGTGCCAGCAGCTCCTTACCGTTAGGGGGGGGCTCTGGGGCCAACGTCCTGACTTTC. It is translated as CASSSLPLGGGSGANVLTF.

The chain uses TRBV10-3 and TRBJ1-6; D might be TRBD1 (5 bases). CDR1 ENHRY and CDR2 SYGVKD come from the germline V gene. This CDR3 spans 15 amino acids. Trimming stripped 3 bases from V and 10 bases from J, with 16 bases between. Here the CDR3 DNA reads TGTGCCATCAGTGAAGGAGTGGGGGTGCTCTCACCCCTCCACTTT. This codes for CAISEGVGVLSPLHF.

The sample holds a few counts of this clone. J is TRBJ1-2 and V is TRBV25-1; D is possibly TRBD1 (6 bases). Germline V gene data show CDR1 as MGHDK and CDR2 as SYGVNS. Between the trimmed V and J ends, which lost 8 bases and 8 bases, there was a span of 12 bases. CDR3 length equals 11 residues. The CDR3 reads CASCGGGGYTF. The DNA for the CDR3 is TGTGCCAGCTGTGGGGGGGGCGGCTACACCTTC.

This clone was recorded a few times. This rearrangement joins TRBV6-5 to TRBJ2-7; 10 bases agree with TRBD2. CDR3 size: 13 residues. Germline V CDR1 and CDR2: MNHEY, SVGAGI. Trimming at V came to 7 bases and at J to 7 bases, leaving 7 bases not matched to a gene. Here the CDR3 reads CASMLGLAREQYF. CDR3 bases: TGTGCCAGCATGTTGGGACTAGCGAGGGAGCAGTACTTC.

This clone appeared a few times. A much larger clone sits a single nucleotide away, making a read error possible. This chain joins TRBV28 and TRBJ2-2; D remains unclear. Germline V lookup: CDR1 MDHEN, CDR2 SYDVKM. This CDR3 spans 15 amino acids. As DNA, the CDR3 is TGTGCCTGCAGTGTTAGACCGAAAATAACCGGGGAGCTGTTTTTT. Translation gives CACSVRPKITGELFF.